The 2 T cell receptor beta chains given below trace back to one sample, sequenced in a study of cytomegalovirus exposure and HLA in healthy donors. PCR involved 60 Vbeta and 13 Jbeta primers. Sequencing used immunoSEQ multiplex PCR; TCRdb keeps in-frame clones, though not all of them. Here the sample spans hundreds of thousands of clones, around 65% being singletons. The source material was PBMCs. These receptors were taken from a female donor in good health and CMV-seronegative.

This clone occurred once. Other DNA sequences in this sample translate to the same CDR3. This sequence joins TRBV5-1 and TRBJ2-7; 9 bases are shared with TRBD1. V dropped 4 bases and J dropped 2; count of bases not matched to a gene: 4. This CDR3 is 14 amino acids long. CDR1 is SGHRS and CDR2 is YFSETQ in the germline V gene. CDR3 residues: CASSNGQGTYEQYF. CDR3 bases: TGCGCCAGCAGCAACGGACAGGGGACCTACGAGCAGTACTTC. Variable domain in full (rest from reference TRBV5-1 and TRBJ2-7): KAGVTQTPRYLIKTRGQQVTLSCSPISGHRSVSWYQQTPGQGLQFLFEYFSETQRNKGNFPGRFSGRQFSNSRSEMNVSTLELGDSALYLCASSNGQGTYEQYFGPGTRLTVT.

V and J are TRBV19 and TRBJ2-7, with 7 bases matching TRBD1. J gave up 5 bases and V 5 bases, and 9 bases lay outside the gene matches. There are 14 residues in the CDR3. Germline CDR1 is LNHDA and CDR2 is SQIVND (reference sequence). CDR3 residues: CASSSRTGDHEQYF. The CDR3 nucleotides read TGTGCCAGTAGTTCTCGAACAGGGGACCACGAGCAGTACTTC.